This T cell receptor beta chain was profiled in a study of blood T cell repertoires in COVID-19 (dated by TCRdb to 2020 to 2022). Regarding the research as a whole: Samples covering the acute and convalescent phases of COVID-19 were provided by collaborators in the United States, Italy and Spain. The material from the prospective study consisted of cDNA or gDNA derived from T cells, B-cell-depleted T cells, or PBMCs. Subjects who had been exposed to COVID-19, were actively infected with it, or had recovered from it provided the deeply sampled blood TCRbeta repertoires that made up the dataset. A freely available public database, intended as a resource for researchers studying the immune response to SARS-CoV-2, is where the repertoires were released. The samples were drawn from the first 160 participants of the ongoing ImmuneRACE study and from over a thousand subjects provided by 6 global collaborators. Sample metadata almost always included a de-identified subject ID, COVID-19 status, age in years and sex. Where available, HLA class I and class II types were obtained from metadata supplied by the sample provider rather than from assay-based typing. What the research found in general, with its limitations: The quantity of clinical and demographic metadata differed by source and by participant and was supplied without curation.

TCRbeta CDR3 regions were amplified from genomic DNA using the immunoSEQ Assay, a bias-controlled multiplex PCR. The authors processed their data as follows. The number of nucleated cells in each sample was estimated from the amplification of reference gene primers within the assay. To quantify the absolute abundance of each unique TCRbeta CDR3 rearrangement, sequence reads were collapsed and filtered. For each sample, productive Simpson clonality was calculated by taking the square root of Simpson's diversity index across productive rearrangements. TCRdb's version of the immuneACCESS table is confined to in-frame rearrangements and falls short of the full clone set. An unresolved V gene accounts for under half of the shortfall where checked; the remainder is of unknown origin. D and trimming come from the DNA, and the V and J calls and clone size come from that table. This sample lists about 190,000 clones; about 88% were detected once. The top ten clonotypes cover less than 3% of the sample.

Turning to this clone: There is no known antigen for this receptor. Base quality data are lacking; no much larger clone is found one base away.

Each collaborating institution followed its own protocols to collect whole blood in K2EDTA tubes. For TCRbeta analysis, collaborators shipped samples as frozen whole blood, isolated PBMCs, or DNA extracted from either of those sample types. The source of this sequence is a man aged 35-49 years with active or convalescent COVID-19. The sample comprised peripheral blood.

The DNA sequence is TGTGCCAGCAGCGTAGGGCCCCCTACAGGGAACACTGAAGCTTTCTTT. The translation is CASSVGPPTGNTEAFF. The chain is made from TRBV9 and TRBJ1-1; D gene: possibly TRBD1, on 5 matching bases. V is cut by 0 bases and J by 1 base, and the space between the germline ends is 13 bases. Sequences SGDLS (CDR1) and YYNGEE (CDR2) are obtained from the germline V gene. The CDR3 has 16 amino acids, counting the end cysteine and phenylalanine. Here the CDR3 DNA is all that survives: 48 bases in frame from base 1.